The sequence of this T cell receptor beta chain was determined in a study of CD8+ T cells in alopecia areata. RNA extraction was followed by reverse transcription into cDNA, which acted as the sequencing template. Only in-frame clones appear in the TCRdb table, and some are missing; sequencing was by immunoSEQ multiplex PCR. This table has roughly 250,000 clones, 60% appearing once. Treatment given: oral pan-JAK inhibitor, 5-10 mg twice daily. This clone showed up just a few times. This clonotype was obtained from a human donor with alopecia areata. The sample was CD4+ T cells sorted from blood, taken at roughly week 53, from a patient treated with tofacitinib.

CDR3 DNA: TGTGCCAGCAGCTTAAAACAGTCCTATGGCTACACCTTC. It yields the protein CASSLKQSYGYTF. J is TRBJ1-2 and V is TRBV7-2; unclear D gene. CDR3 length: 13 residues. Germline CDR1 reads SGHTA; CDR2 reads FQGNSA. V lost 2 bases, J lost 4 bases, and 8 bases lay in between.